These 26 T cell receptor beta chains came from one sample sequenced in a study of blood T cell repertoires in COVID-19. Sequenced by immunoSEQ multiplex PCR; TCRdb stores in-frame clones only, minus some. The sample lists 200,000 to 250,000 clones; roughly four fifths were seen once. Sample: peripheral blood. These receptors were collected from an elderly woman with acute or convalescent COVID-19.

This rearrangement joins TRBV18 to TRBJ1-1, with D tentatively TRBD1 (6 bases). Per the germline V gene, CDR1 is KGHSH and CDR2 is LQKENI. V lost 2 bases and J 6 bases, leaving 13 bases between the germline ends. The CDR3 length is 14 residues. In DNA, the CDR3 is TGTGCCAGCTCACCATTCCAGGGGAATTCTGAAGCTTTCTTT. Translated: CASSPFQGNSEAFF.

This rearrangement joins TRBV7-2 to TRBJ2-5, with a possible D match to TRBD2 (6 bases). This CDR3 comprises 14 residues. The germline V and J ends were trimmed by 5 bases and 2 bases, with 12 bases remaining between them. The germline gives CDR1 SGHTA, CDR2 FQGNSA. As DNA, the CDR3 is TGTGCCAGCAGCAATCTAGCGAGACAAGAGACCCAGTACTTC. Its translation: CASSNLARQETQYF.

V and J are TRBV11-2 and TRBJ2-1; no clear D. Germline assignment: CDR1 SGHAT and CDR2 FQNNGV. The V and J ends lost 1 base and 5 bases respectively, with 3 bases between them. This CDR3 comprises 12 residues. The DNA for the CDR3 is TGTGCCAGCAGCTTAGCCAACAATGAGCAGTTCTTC. This gives the protein CASSLANNEQFF.

The chain has TRBV7-9 and TRBJ2-2; D is ambiguous. The V and J ends lost 3 bases and 6 bases respectively, with 8 bases between them. The germline gives CDR1 SEHNR, CDR2 FQNEAQ (reference sequence). CDR3 size: 13 residues. The CDR3, as DNA: TGTGCCAGCAGCTTGACGGGTCCCGGGGAGCTGTTTTTT. Translated: CASSLTGPGELFF.

V and J are TRBV11-3 and TRBJ2-3, with 8 bases fitting TRBD2. V lost 4 bases, J lost 0 bases, and 9 bases stayed unmatched. The CDR3 is made up of 17 amino acids. Germline V gene lookup returns CDR1 SGHNT and CDR2 YENEEA. Here the CDR3 reads CASSSGLGGTSTDTQYF. CDR3 coding DNA: TGTGCCAGCAGCTCGGGACTAGGTGGAACTAGCACAGATACGCAGTATTTT.

This clone was seen once. This sequence joins TRBV24-1 and TRBJ1-5, with D possibly TRBD1 on 6 matching bases. Germline V gene lookup returns CDR1 KGHDR and CDR2 SFDVKD. The germline V and J ends were trimmed by 4 bases and 7 bases, with 10 bases remaining between them. The CDR3 runs to 13 residues. The CDR3: CATSDHREQPQHF. DNA for the CDR3: TGTGCCACCAGTGACCACAGGGAACAGCCCCAGCATTTT.

The chain couples TRBV7-3 to TRBJ1-1, with TRBD1 matching over 9 bases. The length of the CDR3 is 14 residues. Unmatched junction bases numbered 5, after V lost 5 bases and J lost 4 bases. Germline V gene sequence: CDR1 SGHTA, CDR2 FQGTGA. The CDR3 DNA is TGTGCCAGCAGCATACAGGGGGCGGGCACTGAAGCTTTCTTT. It encodes CASSIQGAGTEAFF.

This sequence joins TRBV6-5 and TRBJ1-2; TRBD1 aligns across 8 bases. CDR1 and CDR2 (germline): MNHEY, SVGAGI. This CDR3 contains 14 residues. V trimming: 0 bases; J trimming: 5 bases; junction bases outside the gene matches: 2. CDR3 coding DNA: TGTGCCAGCAGTTACTCTGGACAGGGTTATGGCTACACCTTC. Its translation is CASSYSGQGYGYTF.

This clone has a single count. The chain recombines TRBV28 with TRBJ1-6, with TRBD1 matching 8 bases. The length of the CDR3 is 16 residues. Per germline, CDR1 MDHEN and CDR2 SYDVKM. Trimming at V came to 3 bases and at J to 2 bases, leaving 3 bases not matched to a gene. CDR3 DNA: TGTGCCAGCAGTTTTGGACAGGGTCCCTATAATTCACCCCTCCACTTT. Translation gives CASSFGQGPYNSPLHF.

This chain uses TRBV18 with TRBJ2-1, with TRBD2 identical over 10 bases. The J segment lost 4 bases and the V segment lost 0 bases, leaving 0 bases of the junction unmatched. Germline V gives CDR1 KGHSH, CDR2 LQKENI. The CDR3 extends over 15 amino acids. This chain's CDR3 is CASSPPLAGYNEQFF. For the CDR3, the DNA is TGTGCCAGCTCACCACCACTAGCGGGGTACAATGAGCAGTTCTTC.

The genes are TRBV11-2 and TRBJ1-4; no clear D. The CDR3 has 13 residues. The V end lost 0 bases, the J end lost 8 bases, and 7 bases lay between the germline ends. Germline-derived CDR1 and CDR2 are SGHAT and FQNNGV. CDR3 in amino acids: CASSLDLWEKLFF. The CDR3 DNA sequence: TGTGCCAGCAGCTTAGATCTATGGGAAAAACTGTTTTTT.

The chain employs TRBV9 and TRBJ1-1; TRBD1 aligns across 8 bases. Germline V gene data show CDR1 as SGDLS and CDR2 as YYNGEE. J lost 3 bases, V lost 4 bases, and 8 bases had no gene match. This CDR3 region has 15 residues. The CDR3 loop reads CASSPGTGGDTEAFF. DNA for the CDR3: TGTGCCAGCAGCCCAGGGACAGGTGGGGACACTGAAGCTTTCTTT.

This clone was seen a handful of times. CDR3 nucleotide sequence: TGTGCCAGTAGCCCAGACAGGTCTAATAACTATGGCTACACCTTC. It translates to CASSPDRSNNYGYTF. The V gene is TRBV19, the J gene TRBJ1-2, with D perhaps matching TRBD1 (6 bases). Germline CDR1 reads LNHDA; CDR2 reads SQIVND (reference sequence). CDR3 size: 15 residues. V dropped 6 bases and J dropped 1 base, with 15 bases sitting between them.

In DNA, the CDR3 is TGTGCCAGCAGCTCGTCTAGGAGCTCCTACGAGCAGTACTTC. It specifies CASSSSRSSYEQYF. V usage is TRBV11-3 and J usage is TRBJ2-7, with D hard to call. CDR3 length: 14 amino acids. Germline loops: CDR1 SGHNT, CDR2 YENEEA. Trimming cost V 4 bases and J 0 bases, with 10 bases left between them.

This chain joins TRBV5-1 and TRBJ2-2; TRBD2 agrees at 7 bases. CDR3 length equals 15 residues. Losses at the gene ends were 2 bases for V and 3 bases for J; bases not matched to a gene: 4. Germline CDR1 SGHRS, CDR2 YFSETQ. The CDR3 spells CASSFMAGDTGELFF. CDR3 sequence (DNA): TGCGCCAGCAGCTTTATGGCGGGGGACACCGGGGAGCTGTTTTTT.

The rearrangement uses TRBV7-2 and TRBJ1-2; 7 bases align to TRBD1. The CDR3 has 15 residues. V lost 5 bases, J lost 8 bases, and 14 bases stayed unmatched. From germline, CDR1 is SGHTA and CDR2 FQGNSA. CDR3 sequence reads: CASSPNTGVGRGYTF. CDR3 coding DNA: TGTGCCAGCAGCCCTAATACAGGGGTGGGTAGGGGCTACACCTTC.

The chain employs TRBV7-2 and TRBJ1-2, with 7 bases identical to TRBD1. The V and J ends lost 5 bases and 3 bases, in that order; junction bases with no gene match: 6. The germline gives CDR1 SGHTA, CDR2 FQGNSA. The CDR3 totals 14 residues. CDR3: CASSLRTGDYGYTF. The CDR3 region has the DNA TGTGCCAGCAGCCTGCGGACAGGTGACTATGGCTACACCTTC.

The rearrangement links TRBV3-1 (or the pseudogene TRBV3-2) to TRBJ2-5; D may be TRBD2 (5 bases). Germline V gene sequence: CDR1 LGHDT, CDR2 YNNKEL (reference sequence). V was trimmed by 6 bases and J by 7 bases, leaving 9 bases between them. The CDR3 spans 11 residues. As DNA, the CDR3 is TGTGCCAGCAGGGGCCGGGGGACCCAGTACTTC. It translates to CASRGRGTQYF.

The chain combines TRBV4-3 with TRBJ1-3, with 8 nucleotides matching TRBD1. The V and J ends lost 1 base and 4 bases, in that order; junction bases with no gene match: 6. Per germline, CDR1 LGHNA and CDR2 YSLEER. The CDR3 has 16 residues. CDR3 nucleotides: TGCGCCAGCAGCCAAGCGCAGGGGGCGCCGGGAAACACCATATATTTT. Translated: CASSQAQGAPGNTIYF.

The rearrangement joins TRBV6-5 to TRBJ2-1; weak D call: TRBD2 (5 bases). This CDR3 is 15 amino acids long. V shed 6 bases and J shed 0 bases, with 12 bases lying between them. Germline values: CDR1 MNHEY, CDR2 SVGAGI. CDR3 DNA sequence: TGTGCCAGCAGATGGACTCCTAGCTCCTACAATGAGCAGTTCTTC. It codes for CASRWTPSSYNEQFF.

The chain links TRBV19 to TRBJ1-6, with D possibly matching TRBD1 (5 bases). The CDR3 is 13 residues long. Trimming left V 7 bases short and J 7 bases short, with 11 bases between. In germline, CDR1 is LNHDA, CDR2 SQIVND (reference sequence). CDR3 DNA: TGTGCCAGTAAAAGGGGTGAAAATTCACCCCTCCACTTT. Protein sequence: CASKRGENSPLHF.

The CDR3 protein is CASSDRGTGNTIYF. The CDR3 coding sequence is TGTGCCAGCAGTGACAGGGGTACTGGAAACACCATATATTTT. The chain employs TRBV6-1 and TRBJ1-3, with D possibly TRBD1 on 6 matching bases. V gave up 3 bases and J gave up 2 bases, with 8 bases separating them. The CDR3 has 14 amino acids. Germline CDR1 and CDR2: MNHNS and SASEGT.

The chain joins TRBV2 to TRBJ2-1; a weak D match, TRBD2 (5 bases). V lost 10 bases and J 1 base, leaving 14 bases between the germline ends. Per germline, CDR1 SNHLY and CDR2 FYNNEI. The CDR3 has 14 amino acids. CDR3 residues: CANSWENSYNEQFF. The CDR3 DNA reads as TGTGCCAATTCCTGGGAGAATTCCTACAATGAGCAGTTCTTC.

This clone occurred once. The chain recombines TRBV28 with TRBJ2-5, with 8 positions matching TRBD1. CDR3 size: 15 residues. Germline CDR1 and CDR2: MDHEN and SYDVKM. The V and J ends lost 7 bases and 4 bases, in that order; junction bases with no gene match: 11. CDR3 sequence: CASNNSGTGGETQYF. CDR3 coding DNA: TGTGCCAGCAACAATTCCGGGACAGGAGGAGAGACCCAGTACTTC.

This clone appeared a few times. V gene TRBV10-3 combines with J gene TRBJ1-1, with D tentatively TRBD1 (5 bases). This CDR3 has 12 residues. Germline CDR1 and CDR2: ENHRY and SYGVKD. The V end lost 8 bases, the J end lost 3 bases, and 10 bases lay between the germline ends. As DNA, the CDR3 is TGTGCCATCCAAAAAGGGGACACTGAAGCTTTCTTT. Protein product: CAIQKGDTEAFF.

For this clone: A junction end diverges from the germline sequence, so it may reflect a read error. This chain connects TRBV7-6 to TRBJ1-6, with D unclear. Germline V lookup: CDR1 SGHVS, CDR2 FNYEAQ. The CDR3 has 15 residues. The CDR3 is CASRQSSSYNSPFHF. CDR3 bases: TGTGCCAGCAGACAGTCCTCCTCCTATAATTCACCCTTCCACTTT.